What follows is one T cell receptor (beta chain) and its context. The table came from immunoSEQ multiplex PCR; TCRdb's copy has only in-frame clones and leaves some out. The sample consists of 450,000 to 600,000 clones, around 80% of them appearing once. The CDR3 extends over 12 amino acids. CDR1 is MDHEN and CDR2 is SYDVKM in the germline V gene. Trimming pared 5 bases from V and 4 bases from J, leaving 8 bases between. Every one of the donors was a Caucasian adult that lived in Nashville, Tennessee. The data derive from a study of shared clonotypes between healthy human individuals. Sequencing was carried out using PBMCs. This clonotype was obtained from a woman between 40 and 55 years old in good health. Some clones in this sample may be carry-over from other donors' samples. The chain has TRBV28 and TRBJ1-2; D is perhaps TRBD1 (6 bases). The CDR3 protein is CASSRGAYGYTF. The CDR3 DNA sequence: TGTGCCAGCAGTAGGGGGGCCTATGGCTACACCTTC.